The T cell receptor (beta chain) described here comes from a study of OX40 agonist ivuxolimab in advanced cancers. Findings and caveats of the study: On average, a greater number of expanded clones characterised CD8+ T cells relative to CD4+.

CDR3 length equals 16 residues. Germline CDR1 reads SGHNT; CDR2 reads YYREEE (reference sequence). J was trimmed by 2 bases and V by 1 base; bases with no gene match: 5. Clones were sequenced by immunoSEQ multiplex PCR, and TCRdb holds only the in-frame ones, with some missing. The sample records around 100,000 clones, about 91% being singletons. With regard to this clone: Its antigen remains unknown.

The sequencing used CD4+ or CD8+ T cells sorted from blood, collected in a trial of the OX40 agonist ivuxolimab. The TCR comes from an adult with an advanced solid tumor such as melanoma, head and neck, liver or kidney cancer. The chain uses TRBV5-4 and TRBJ2-3, with 9 bases matching TRBD1. DNA of the CDR3: TGTGCCAGCAGCTTGTCACAGGGGGCGTCCACAGATACGCAGTATTTT. This translates into CASSLSQGASTDTQYF.